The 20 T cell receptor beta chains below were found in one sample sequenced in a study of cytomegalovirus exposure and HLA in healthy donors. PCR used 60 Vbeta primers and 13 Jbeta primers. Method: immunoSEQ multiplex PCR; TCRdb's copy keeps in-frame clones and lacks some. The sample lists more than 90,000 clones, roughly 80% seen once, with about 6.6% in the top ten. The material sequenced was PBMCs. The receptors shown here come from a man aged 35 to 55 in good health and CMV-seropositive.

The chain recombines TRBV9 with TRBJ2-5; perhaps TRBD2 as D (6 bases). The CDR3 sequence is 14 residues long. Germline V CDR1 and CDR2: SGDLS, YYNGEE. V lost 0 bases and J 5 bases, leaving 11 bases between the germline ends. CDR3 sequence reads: CASSVGGAQETQYF. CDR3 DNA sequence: TGTGCCAGCAGCGTAGGCGGGGCCCAGGAGACCCAGTACTTC.

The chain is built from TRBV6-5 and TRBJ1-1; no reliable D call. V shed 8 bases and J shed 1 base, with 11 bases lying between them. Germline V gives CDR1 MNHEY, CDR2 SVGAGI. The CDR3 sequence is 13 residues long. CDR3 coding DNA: TGTGCCAGCTCGATTCTCGGGAACACTGAAGCTTTCTTT. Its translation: CASSILGNTEAFF.

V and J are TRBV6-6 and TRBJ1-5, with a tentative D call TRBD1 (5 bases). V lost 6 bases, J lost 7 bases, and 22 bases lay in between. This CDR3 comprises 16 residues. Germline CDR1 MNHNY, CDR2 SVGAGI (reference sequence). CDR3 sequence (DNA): TGTGCCAGCAGCTTCACCCGGACAAGGGAGGAACAGCCCCAGCATTTT. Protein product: CASSFTRTREEQPQHF.

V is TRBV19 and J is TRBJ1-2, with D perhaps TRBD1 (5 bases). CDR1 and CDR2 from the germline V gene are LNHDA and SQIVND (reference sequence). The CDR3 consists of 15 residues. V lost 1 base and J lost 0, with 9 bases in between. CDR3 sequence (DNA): TGTGCCAGTAGTATAGTAGGGGCTACTAACTATGGCTACACCTTC. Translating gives CASSIVGATNYGYTF.

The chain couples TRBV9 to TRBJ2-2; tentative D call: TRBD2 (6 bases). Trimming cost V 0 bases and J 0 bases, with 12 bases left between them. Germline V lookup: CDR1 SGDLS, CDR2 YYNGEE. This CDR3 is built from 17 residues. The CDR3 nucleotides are TGTGCCAGCAGCGTAGCTGCACTAGCCCCGAACACCGGGGAGCTGTTTTTT. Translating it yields CASSVAALAPNTGELFF.

CDR3: CASSPPDSPEAFF. The CDR3 nucleotides are TGTGCCAGCTCACCACCGGACAGCCCTGAAGCTTTCTTT. The chain recombines TRBV18 with TRBJ1-1; D is perhaps TRBD1 (6 bases). The CDR3 is made up of 13 amino acids. Germline lookup yields CDR1 KGHSH and CDR2 LQKENI. The V end lost 0 bases, the J end lost 6 bases, and 8 bases lay between the germline ends.

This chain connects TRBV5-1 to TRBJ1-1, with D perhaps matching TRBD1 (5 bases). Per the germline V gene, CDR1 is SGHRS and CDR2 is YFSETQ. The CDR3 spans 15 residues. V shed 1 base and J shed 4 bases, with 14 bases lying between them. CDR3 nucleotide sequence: TGCGCCAGCAGCTTGCAGGGATCGCTTGGCACTGAAGCTTTCTTT. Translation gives CASSLQGSLGTEAFF. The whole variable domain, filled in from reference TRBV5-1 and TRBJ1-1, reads KAGVTQTPRYLIKTRGQQVTLSCSPISGHRSVSWYQQTPGQGLQFLFEYFSETQRNKGNFPGRFSGRQFSNSRSEMNVSTLELGDSALYLCASSLQGSLGTEAFFGQGTRLTVV.

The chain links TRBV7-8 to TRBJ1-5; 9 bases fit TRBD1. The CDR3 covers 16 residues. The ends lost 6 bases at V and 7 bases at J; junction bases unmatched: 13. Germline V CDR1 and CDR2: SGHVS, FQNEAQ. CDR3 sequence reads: CASSSRGDRVGQPQHF. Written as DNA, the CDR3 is TGTGCCAGCAGTTCGAGAGGGGACAGGGTTGGGCAGCCCCAGCATTTT.

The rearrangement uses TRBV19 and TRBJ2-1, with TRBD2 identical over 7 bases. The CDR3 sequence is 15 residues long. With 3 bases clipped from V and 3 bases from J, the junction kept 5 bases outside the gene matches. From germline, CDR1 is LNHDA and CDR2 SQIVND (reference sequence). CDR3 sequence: CASSIQLADYNEQFF. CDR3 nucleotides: TGTGCCAGTAGTATTCAGCTAGCGGACTACAATGAGCAGTTCTTC.

The CDR3 loop reads CATLFTEAFF. The CDR3 coding sequence is TGTGCCACCCTCTTCACTGAAGCTTTCTTT. The chain couples TRBV6-6 to TRBJ1-1; D not resolved. The V and J ends lost 10 bases and 4 bases respectively, with 7 bases between them. The CDR3 is 10 amino acids. Germline CDR1 is MNHNY and CDR2 is SVGAGI (reference sequence).

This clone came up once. CDR3 nucleotides: TGTGCCAGCAGTGCCCGGGACAGGGCTTTCTATGGCTACACCTTC. This sequence encodes CASSARDRAFYGYTF. The V gene is TRBV27, the J gene TRBJ1-2; 9 positions match TRBD1. CDR1 is MNHEY, CDR2 SMNVEV, per germline (reference sequence). CDR3 length: 15 amino acids. The V gene end was trimmed by 5 bases and the J gene end by 4 bases; junction bases not matched to a gene: 8.

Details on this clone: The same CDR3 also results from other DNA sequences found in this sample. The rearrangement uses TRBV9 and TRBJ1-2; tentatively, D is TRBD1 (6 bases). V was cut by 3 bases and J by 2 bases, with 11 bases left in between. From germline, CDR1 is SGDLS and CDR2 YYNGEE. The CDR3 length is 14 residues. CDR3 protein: CASSAGQQNYGYTF. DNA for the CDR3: TGTGCCAGCAGCGCCGGACAGCAAAACTATGGCTACACCTTC.

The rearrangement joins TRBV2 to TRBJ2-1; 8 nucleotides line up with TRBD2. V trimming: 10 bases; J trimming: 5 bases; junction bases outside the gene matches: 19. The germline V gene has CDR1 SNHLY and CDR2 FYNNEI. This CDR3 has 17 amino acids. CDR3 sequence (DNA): TGTGCCACCGAGCCCCCCCTAGGAGCGGGGGAAAACAATGAGCAGTTCTTC. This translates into CATEPPLGAGENNEQFF.

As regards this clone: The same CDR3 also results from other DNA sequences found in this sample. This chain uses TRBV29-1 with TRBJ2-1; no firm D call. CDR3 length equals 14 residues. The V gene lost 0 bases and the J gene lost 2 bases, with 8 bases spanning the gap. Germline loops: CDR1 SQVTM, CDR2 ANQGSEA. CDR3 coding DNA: TGCAGCGTTGAAGATCGCGCGGCCTACAATGAGCAGTTCTTC. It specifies CSVEDRAAYNEQFF.

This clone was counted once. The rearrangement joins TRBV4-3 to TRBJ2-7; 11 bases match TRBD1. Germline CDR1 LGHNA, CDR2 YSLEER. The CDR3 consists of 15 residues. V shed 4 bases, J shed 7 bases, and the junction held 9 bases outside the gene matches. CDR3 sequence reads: CASSPAGQGAKEQYF. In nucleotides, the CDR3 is TGCGCCAGCAGCCCGGCCGGACAGGGGGCGAAAGAGCAGTACTTC.

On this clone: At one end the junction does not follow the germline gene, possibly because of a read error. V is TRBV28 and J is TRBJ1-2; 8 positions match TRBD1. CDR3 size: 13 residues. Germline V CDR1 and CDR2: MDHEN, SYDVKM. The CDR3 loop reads CATMDRVNYGYTF. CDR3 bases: TGTGCCACCATGGACAGGGTTAACTACGGCTACACCTTC.

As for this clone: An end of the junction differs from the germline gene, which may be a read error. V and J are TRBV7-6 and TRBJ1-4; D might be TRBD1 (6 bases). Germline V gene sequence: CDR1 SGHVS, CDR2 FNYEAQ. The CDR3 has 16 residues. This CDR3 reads CASRLGRGQQGEKLFF. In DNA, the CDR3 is TGTGCCAGCAGATTAGGGCGGGGGCAACAGGGTGAAAAACTGTTTTTT.

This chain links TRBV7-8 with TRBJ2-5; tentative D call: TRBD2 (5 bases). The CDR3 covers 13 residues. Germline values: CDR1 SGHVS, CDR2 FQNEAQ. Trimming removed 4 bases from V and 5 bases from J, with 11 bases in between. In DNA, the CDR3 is TGTGCCAGCAGCTCTAGCCCCCGGGAGACCCAGTACTTC. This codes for CASSSSPRETQYF.

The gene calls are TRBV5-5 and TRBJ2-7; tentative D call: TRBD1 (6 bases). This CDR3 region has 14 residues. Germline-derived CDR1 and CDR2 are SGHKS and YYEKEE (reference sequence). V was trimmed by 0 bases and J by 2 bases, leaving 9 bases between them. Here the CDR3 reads CASSLVYRAYEQYF. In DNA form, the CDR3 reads TGTGCCAGCAGCTTGGTTTACAGGGCCTACGAGCAGTACTTC.

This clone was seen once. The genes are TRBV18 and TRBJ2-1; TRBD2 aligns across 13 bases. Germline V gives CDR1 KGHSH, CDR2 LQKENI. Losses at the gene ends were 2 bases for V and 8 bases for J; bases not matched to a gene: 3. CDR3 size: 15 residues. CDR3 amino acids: CASSPGLAGADEQFF. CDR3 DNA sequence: TGTGCCAGCTCACCAGGACTAGCGGGAGCGGATGAGCAGTTCTTC. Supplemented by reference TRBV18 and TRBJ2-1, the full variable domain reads NAGVMQNPRHLVRRRGQEARLRCSPMKGHSHVYWYRQLPEEGLKFMVYLQKENIIDESGMPKERFSAEFPKEGPSILRIQQVVRGDSAAYFCASSPGLAGADEQFFGPGTRLTVL.